These T cell receptor beta chains were read from a single sample in a study of blood T cells in healthy people across ages. TCRdb independently ran MiXCR on the 5' RACE reads; one entry per CDR3 protein. The sample holds about 780,000 distinct CDR3 sequences, 35% to 60% seen once. The sequencing sample was made of blood. The receptors originated from a man at least 80 years old in good health. The CDR3 runs from the conserved cysteine through the conserved F or W. A D gene is named only where the DNA matches it firmly. Rows may omit the clone size; those that give it use once, few, many or a size class.

clone size | D gene | J gene | V gene | CDR3 DNA | CDR3 protein
. | TRBD1 | TRBJ1-1 | TRBV29-1 | TGCAGCGGCACGACAGGGGGTAACACTGAAGCTTTCTTT | CSGTTGGNTEAFF
. | . | TRBJ2-1 | TRBV15 | TGTGCCACTGCGGGGCTTCCCAGCTCCTACAATGAGCAGTTCTTC | CATAGLPSSYNEQFF
. | TRBD1 | TRBJ1-2 | TRBV5-1 | TGCGCCAGCAGCTTGAGGACAGGCCCTAACTATGGCTACACCTTC | CASSLRTGPNYGYTF
. | TRBD2 | TRBJ2-1 | TRBV6-5 | TGTGCCAGCAGTTACTCGCCCGGGACTAGCGGGAGGAACGGTGAGCAGTTCTTC | CASSYSPGTSGRNGEQFF
. | TRBD2 | TRBJ2-5 | TRBV5-1 | TGCGCCAGCAGCCACGGGACTAGCGAAGAGACCCAGTACTTC | CASSHGTSEETQYF
. | . | TRBJ2-1 | TRBV20-1 | TGCAGTGCTCCATTACACAACTATGAGCAGTTCTTC | CSAPLHNYEQFF
. | TRBD2 | TRBJ2-6 | TRBV12-3/TRBV12-4 | TGCGCCAGCAGTTTAACGGGCGTGGGGACTAGCGAATTCCACTCTGGGGCCAACGTCCTGACTTTC | CASSLTGVGTSEFHSGANVLTF
. | . | TRBJ2-4 | TRBV20-1 | TGCAGTGCTAGTCTAGGGCCTGGGGACATTCAGTACTTC | CSASLGPGDIQYF
. | TRBD1 | TRBJ2-1 | TRBV7-2 | TGTGCCAGCAGCCCGCCCCCGGGACAGGGCTATGAGCAGTTCTTC | CASSPPPGQGYEQFF
. | . | TRBJ1-5 | TRBV6-6 | TGTGCCAGCCAGGGGAACAATCAGCCCCAGCATTTT | CASQGNNQPQHF
few | TRBD2 | TRBJ2-1 | TRBV12-3/TRBV12-4 | TGTGCCAGCAGTTCAAGCGGGAGGGGGGGCAATGAGCAGTTCTTC | CASSSSGRGGNEQFF
many | . | TRBJ2-1 | TRBV12-3/TRBV12-4 | TGTGCCAGCAGCTACATAATCAATCCGGGACTGGGGTTCTTC | CASSYIINPGLGFF
few | . | TRBJ2-7 | TRBV29-1 | TGCAGCGTTGAAGATCCCAATTCTGTCGGCTACGAGCAGTACTTC | CSVEDPNSVGYEQYF
. | . | TRBJ2-1 | TRBV28 | TGTGCCAGCAGTAGTGCGGTCGGAGACAATGAGCAGTTCTTC | CASSSAVGDNEQFF
. | . | TRBJ2-7 | TRBV20-1 | TGCAGTGCTCCGGGGCTGAACTACGAGCAGTACTTC | CSAPGLNYEQYF
. | . | TRBJ2-5 | TRBV15 | TGTGCCACCAGCACCTCCGAACCAGAGACCCAGTACTTC | CATSTSEPETQYF
. | . | TRBJ1-3 | TRBV18 | TGTGCCAGCTCACCACCGGGGAGACTGGAAGACACCATATATTTT | CASSPPGRLEDTIYF
few | TRBD2 | TRBJ2-3 | TRBV12-3/TRBV12-4 | TGTGCCAGCAGTTCCAGACTAGCGGGTAGCACAGATACGCAGTATTTT | CASSSRLAGSTDTQYF
few | . | TRBJ2-3 | TRBV15 | TGTGCCACCAGCAGAAATCGGGGACGGAACTATGCGCTATGGGCCCCAGATACGCAGTATTTT | CATSRNRGRNYALWAPDTQYF
. | TRBD1 | TRBJ2-7 | TRBV25-1 | TGTGCCAGCAGTGACTCTCCGGGACAGGTAGAGGAGGCCCAGTACTTC | CASSDSPGQVEEAQYF
. | TRBD1 | TRBJ2-5 | TRBV20-1 | TGCAGTGCTAGAGTCGCAGGGGGTATCGGAGAGACCCAGTACTTC | CSARVAGGIGETQYF
. | . | TRBJ2-7 | TRBV11-3 | TGTGCCAGCAGCCTTAAGGGGGGGCAGTACTTC | CASSLKGGQYF
few | . | TRBJ2-1 | TRBV28 | TGTGCCAGCAGTCTATCCTCAGGGGGGGATAGTAATGAGCAGTTCTTC | CASSLSSGGDSNEQFF